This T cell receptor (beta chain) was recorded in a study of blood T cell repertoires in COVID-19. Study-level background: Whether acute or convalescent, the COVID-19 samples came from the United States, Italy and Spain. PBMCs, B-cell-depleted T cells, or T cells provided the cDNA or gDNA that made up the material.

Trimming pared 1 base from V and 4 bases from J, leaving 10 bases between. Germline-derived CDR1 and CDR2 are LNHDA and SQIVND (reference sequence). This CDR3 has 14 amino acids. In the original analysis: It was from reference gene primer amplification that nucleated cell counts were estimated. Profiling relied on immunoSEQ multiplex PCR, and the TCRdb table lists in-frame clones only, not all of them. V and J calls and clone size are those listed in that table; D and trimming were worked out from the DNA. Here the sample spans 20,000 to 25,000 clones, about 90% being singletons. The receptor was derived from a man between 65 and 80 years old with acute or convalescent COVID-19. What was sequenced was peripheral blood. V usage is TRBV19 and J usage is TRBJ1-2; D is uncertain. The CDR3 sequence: CASSIGWAAYGYTF. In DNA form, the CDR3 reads TGTGCCAGTAGTATAGGGTGGGCAGCCTATGGCTACACCTTC.